Presented here are 18 T cell receptor beta chains from one specimen sequenced in a study of shared T cell receptors in the human thymus. The protocol was immunoSEQ multiplex PCR, while the TCRdb copy is restricted to in-frame clones and leaves out a portion. This table holds hundreds of thousands of clones, roughly 90% found once. Separately, the same data were catalogued under a study of human thymus T cells.

Specimen: thymocytes. All receptors derive from a boy in the first two years of life with a congenital heart defect.

Comments on this clone: Different DNA sequences within this sample yield the same CDR3. The chain uses TRBV4-3 and TRBJ1-1; D not certain. CDR3 length: 13 residues. Germline lookup yields CDR1 LGHNA and CDR2 YSLEER. V gave up 4 bases and J gave up 3 bases, with 9 bases separating them. CDR3 coding DNA: TGCGCCAGCAGCCCCGACCGGGACACTGAAGCTTTCTTT. It translates to CASSPDRDTEAFF.

V and J are TRBV19 and TRBJ1-2; 7 bases align to TRBD1. The germline gives CDR1 LNHDA, CDR2 SQIVND (reference sequence). This CDR3 has 13 residues. The J segment lost 4 bases and the V segment lost 5 bases, leaving 4 bases of the junction unmatched. This chain's CDR3 is CASSYRGSYGYTF. The CDR3 bases are TGTGCCAGTAGTTACAGGGGAAGCTATGGCTACACCTTC.

The rearrangement uses TRBV4-3 and TRBJ2-5, with 12 bases aligning to TRBD2. The J call may be wrong; the DNA end is better matched by TRBJ2-7. The germline gives CDR1 LGHNA, CDR2 YSLEER. The length of the CDR3 is 17 residues. The CDR3 here is CASSQELLAGGPYEQYF. Written as DNA, the CDR3 is TGCGCCAGCAGCCAAGAGCTCCTAGCGGGAGGGCCCTACGAGCAGTACTTC.

The rearrangement joins TRBV27 to TRBJ2-1; 7 bases match TRBD2. The CDR3 covers 13 residues. Losses at the gene ends were 7 bases for V and 7 bases for J; bases not matched to a gene: 7. The germline gives CDR1 MNHEY, CDR2 SMNVEV (reference sequence). The CDR3 coding sequence is TGTGCCAGCATCGGGGGAGGGCGGAATGAGCAGTTCTTC. This sequence encodes CASIGGGRNEQFF.

This clone was observed a few times. The chain carries TRBV6-6 and TRBJ1-2; 9 bases map to TRBD1. Losses at the gene ends were 5 bases for V and 1 base for J; bases not matched to a gene: 5. CDR1 is MNHNY and CDR2 is SVGAGI in the germline V gene (reference sequence). This CDR3 has 15 residues. The CDR3 spells CASSAGQGYNYGYTF. The CDR3 nucleotides are TGTGCCAGCAGTGCGGGACAGGGCTATAACTATGGCTACACCTTC.

In this sample, this clone turned up once. V is TRBV5-1 and J is TRBJ2-1, with 11 bases identical to TRBD2. The CDR3 length is 17 residues. V dropped 0 bases and J dropped 2; count of bases not matched to a gene: 4. Germline CDR1 and CDR2: SGHRS and YFSETQ. CDR3 residues: CASSLASSGRAYNEQFF. The CDR3 region has the DNA TGCGCCAGCAGCTTGGCCAGTAGCGGGAGGGCCTACAATGAGCAGTTCTTC.

The V and J genes are TRBV6-6 and TRBJ2-2, with 8 bases fitting TRBD2. CDR3 size: 14 residues. The trim removed 8 bases at V and 4 bases at J, leaving 6 bases unmatched. Looked up from germline, CDR1 is MNHNY and CDR2 is SVGAGI (reference sequence). In DNA, the CDR3 is TGTGCCAGCCGACGGGGGGGCCCCACCGGGGAGCTGTTTTTT. It yields the protein CASRRGGPTGELFF.

The chain has TRBV18 and TRBJ2-7; 8 bases fit TRBD1. CDR1 KGHSH and CDR2 LQKENI come from the germline V gene. The CDR3 spans 16 residues. The junction had 14 bases not matched to a gene; V was cut back by 6 bases and J by 4 bases. The CDR3 DNA reads as TGTGCCAGCTCGCGCACACTCGACAGGGGAGCGTACGAGCAGTACTTC. It encodes CASSRTLDRGAYEQYF.

The rearrangement uses TRBV15 and TRBJ1-2; D is ambiguous. V lost 5 bases and J 8 bases, leaving 21 bases between the germline ends. Germline loops: CDR1 LNHNV, CDR2 YYDKDF (reference sequence). The CDR3 is made up of 15 amino acids. The CDR3 loop reads CATSERAPNPAGYTF. The CDR3 DNA follows: TGTGCCACCAGCGAGAGGGCTCCTAACCCAGCGGGCTACACCTTC. The full variable domain, with the rest looked up from reference TRBV15 and TRBJ1-2, is DAMVIQNPRYQVTQFGKPVTLSCSQTLNHNVMYWYQQKSSQAPKLLFHYYDKDFNNEADTPDNFQSRRPNTSFCFLDIRSPGLGDTAMYLCATSERAPNPAGYTFGSGTRLTVV.

J is TRBJ2-2 and V is TRBV6-5; 7 nucleotides align to TRBD2. After removal of 3 bases from V and 7 bases from J, the junction contained 11 bases not matched to a gene. The CDR3 contains 16 residues. Germline V gene sequence: CDR1 MNHEY, CDR2 SVGAGI. CDR3 DNA: TGTGCCAGCAGTTATTTGTTGGGGAGGGCCCGCGGGGAGCTGTTTTTT. This translates into CASSYLLGRARGELFF.

There are a few counts of this clone. The genes are TRBV11-2 and TRBJ2-7; 9 bases agree with TRBD2. Trimming took 1 base from V and 0 from J; bases not matched to a gene: 10. CDR1 and CDR2 from the germline V gene are SGHAT and FQNNGV. The CDR3 runs 18 residues. The CDR3 protein is CASSLGPLAGGSSYEQYF. As DNA, the CDR3 is TGTGCCAGCAGCTTAGGTCCACTAGCGGGCGGGAGCTCCTACGAGCAGTACTTC. The complete variable domain, with remaining parts taken from reference TRBV11-2 and TRBJ2-7, reads EAGVAQSPRYKIIEKRQSVAFWCNPISGHATLYWYQQILGQGPKLLIQFQNNGVVDDSQLPKDRFSAERLKGVDSTLKIQPAKLEDSAVYLCASSLGPLAGGSSYEQYFGPGTRLTVT.

This clone was detected only once. The chain uses TRBV2 and TRBJ2-7, with 7 bases aligning to TRBD1. The V segment lost 4 bases and the J segment 2 bases; nucleotides outside the gene matches: 14. This CDR3 is 17 amino acids long. Germline CDR1 and CDR2: SNHLY and FYNNEI. CDR3 DNA sequence: TGTGCCAGCAGTGGCGACAGGGTAAGGGCTTACGCCTACGAGCAGTACTTC. Its protein is CASSGDRVRAYAYEQYF.

This clone turned up a few times. V is TRBV11-2 and J is TRBJ2-7; 11 positions agree with TRBD2. CDR1 is SGHAT and CDR2 is FQNNGV in the germline V gene. The CDR3 is made up of 17 amino acids. V lost 5 bases and J lost 3; bases outside the gene matches: 12. CDR3 nucleotides: TGTGCCAGCAGCAACCGGGAGGGACTAGCGGTTCTCTACGAGCAGTACTTC. Translated, it gives CASSNREGLAVLYEQYF.

CDR3 in DNA: TGTGCCAGCAGCCCAACGGATGGACAGGGAGGATGGGAGCTGTTTTTT. As protein: CASSPTDGQGGWELFF. The chain is built from TRBV7-9 and TRBJ2-2; 8 nucleotides match TRBD1. The ends lost 5 bases at V and 9 bases at J; junction bases unmatched: 14. The CDR3 is made up of 16 amino acids. Germline-derived CDR1 and CDR2 are SEHNR and FQNEAQ (reference sequence).

The chain has TRBV7-9 and TRBJ1-4; D unclear. Trimming shortened V by 5 bases and J by 0 bases, and 13 bases separated the two germline ends. This CDR3 region has 16 residues. The germline V gene has CDR1 SEHNR and CDR2 FQNEAQ (reference sequence). Here the CDR3 DNA reads TGTGCCAGCAGCCGCGAACCCCTCTCAACTAATGAAAAACTGTTTTTT. This encodes CASSREPLSTNEKLFF.

V is TRBV4-3 and J is TRBJ2-1; 8 bases align to TRBD1. This CDR3 has 15 amino acids. V lost 4 bases to trimming and J lost 8 bases; unmatched junction nucleotides: 10. Germline V gives CDR1 LGHNA, CDR2 YSLEER. CDR3 amino acids: CASSPSGTGSDEQFF. The CDR3 DNA reads TGCGCCAGCAGCCCCTCAGGGACAGGTAGCGATGAGCAGTTCTTC.

The rearrangement joins TRBV6-4 to TRBJ2-1, with 13 positions matching TRBD2. CDR3 length equals 17 residues. In germline, CDR1 is MRHNA, CDR2 SNTAGT. Trimming at V came to 3 bases and at J to 2 bases, leaving 4 bases not matched to a gene. The CDR3 here is CASSELAGGSPYNEQFF. In DNA form, the CDR3 reads TGTGCCAGCAGTGAACTAGCGGGAGGGTCGCCCTACAATGAGCAGTTCTTC.

The chain employs TRBV6-6 and TRBJ2-1, with D hard to call. V was pared by 5 bases and J by 4 bases, with 9 bases between. The CDR3 runs to 13 residues. Germline assignment: CDR1 MNHNY and CDR2 SVGAGI (reference sequence). As DNA, the CDR3 is TGTGCCAGCAGTACGACTGTGTACAATGAGCAGTTCTTC. It specifies CASSTTVYNEQFF.